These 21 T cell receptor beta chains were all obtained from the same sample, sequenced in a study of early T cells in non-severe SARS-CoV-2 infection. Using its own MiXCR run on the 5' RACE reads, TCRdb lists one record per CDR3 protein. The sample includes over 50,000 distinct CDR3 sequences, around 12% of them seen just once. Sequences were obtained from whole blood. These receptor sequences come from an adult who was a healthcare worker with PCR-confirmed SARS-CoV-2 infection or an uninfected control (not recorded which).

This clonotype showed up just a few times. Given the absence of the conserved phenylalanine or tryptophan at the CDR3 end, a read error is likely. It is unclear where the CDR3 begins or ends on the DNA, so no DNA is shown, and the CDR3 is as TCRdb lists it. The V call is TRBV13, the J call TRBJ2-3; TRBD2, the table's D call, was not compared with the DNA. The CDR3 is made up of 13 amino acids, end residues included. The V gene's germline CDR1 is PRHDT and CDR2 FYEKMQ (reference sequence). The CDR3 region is CASSLGGTSQGPR.

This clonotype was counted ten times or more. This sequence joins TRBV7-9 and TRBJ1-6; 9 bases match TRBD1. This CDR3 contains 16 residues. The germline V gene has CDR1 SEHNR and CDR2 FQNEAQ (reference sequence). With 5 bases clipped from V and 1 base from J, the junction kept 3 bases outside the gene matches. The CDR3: CASSPDRGSYNSPLHF. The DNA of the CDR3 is TGTGCCAGCAGCCCGGACAGGGGATCCTATAATTCACCCCTCCACTTT.

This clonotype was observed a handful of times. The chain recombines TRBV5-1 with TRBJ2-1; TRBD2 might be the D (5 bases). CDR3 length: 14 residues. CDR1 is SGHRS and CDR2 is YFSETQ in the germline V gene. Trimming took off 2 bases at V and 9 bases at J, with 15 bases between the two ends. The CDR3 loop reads CASSFKGPEGEQFF. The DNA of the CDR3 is TGCGCCAGCAGCTTTAAGGGTCCCGAGGGTGAGCAGTTCTTC.

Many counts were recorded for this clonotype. The CDR3 loop is CSVHDRGGNYGYTF. CDR3 DNA sequence: TGCAGCGTCCACGACAGGGGAGGAAACTATGGCTACACCTTC. The rearrangement uses TRBV29-1 and TRBJ1-2, with 8 bases fitting TRBD1. Germline V gene data show CDR1 as SQVTM and CDR2 as ANQGSEA. CDR3 length: 14 amino acids. V gave up 6 bases and J gave up 2 bases; unmatched junction bases: 8.

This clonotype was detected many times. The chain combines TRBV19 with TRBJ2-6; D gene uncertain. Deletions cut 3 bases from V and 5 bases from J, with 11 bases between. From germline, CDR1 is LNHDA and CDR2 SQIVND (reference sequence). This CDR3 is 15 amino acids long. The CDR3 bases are TGTGCCAGTAGTATCGATTGGGTTAGGGCCAACGTCCTGACTTTC. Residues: CASSIDWVRANVLTF.

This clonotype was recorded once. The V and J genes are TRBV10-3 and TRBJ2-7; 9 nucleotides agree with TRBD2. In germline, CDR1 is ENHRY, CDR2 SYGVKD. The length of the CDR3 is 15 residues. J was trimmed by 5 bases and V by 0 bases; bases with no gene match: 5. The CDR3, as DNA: TGTGCCATCAGTGAGTCCTGGCTAGCGGGAAACGAGCAGTACTTC. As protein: CAISESWLAGNEQYF.

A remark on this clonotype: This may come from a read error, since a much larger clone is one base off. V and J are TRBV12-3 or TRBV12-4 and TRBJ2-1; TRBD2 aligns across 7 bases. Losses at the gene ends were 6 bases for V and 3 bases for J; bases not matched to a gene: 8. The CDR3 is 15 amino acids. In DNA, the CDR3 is TGTGCCAGCAGCAAAGCGGGACGGCGCTACAATGAGCAGTTCTTC. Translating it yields CASSKAGRRYNEQFF.

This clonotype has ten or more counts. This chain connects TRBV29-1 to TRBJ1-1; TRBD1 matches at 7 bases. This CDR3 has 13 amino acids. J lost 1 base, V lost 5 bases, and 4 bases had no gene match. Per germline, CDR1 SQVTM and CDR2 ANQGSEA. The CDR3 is CSVHRDRNTEAFF. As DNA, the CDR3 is TGCAGCGTTCATCGGGACAGGAACACTGAAGCTTTCTTT.

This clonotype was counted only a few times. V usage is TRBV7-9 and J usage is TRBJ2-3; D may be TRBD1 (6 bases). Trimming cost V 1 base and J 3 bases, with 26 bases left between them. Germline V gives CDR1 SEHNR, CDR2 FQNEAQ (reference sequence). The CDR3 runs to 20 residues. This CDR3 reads CASSLGAPRPGQKATDTQYF. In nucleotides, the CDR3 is TGTGCCAGCAGCTTAGGGGCCCCACGGCCCGGACAGAAGGCGACAGATACGCAGTATTTT.

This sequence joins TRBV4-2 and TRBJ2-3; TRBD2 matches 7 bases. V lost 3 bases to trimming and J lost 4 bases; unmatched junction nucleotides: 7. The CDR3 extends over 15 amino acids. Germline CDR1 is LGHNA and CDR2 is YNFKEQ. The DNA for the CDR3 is TGTGCCAGCAGCCAGGAGGCCCGGGGGGCAGATACGCAGTATTTT. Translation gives CASSQEARGADTQYF.

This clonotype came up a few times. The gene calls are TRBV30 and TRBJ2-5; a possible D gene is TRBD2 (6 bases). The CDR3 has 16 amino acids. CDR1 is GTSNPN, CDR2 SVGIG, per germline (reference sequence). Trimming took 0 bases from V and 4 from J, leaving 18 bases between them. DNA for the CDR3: TGTGCCTGGAGTGTACGGGCCGGGCGGCGGGGAGAGACCCAGTACTTC. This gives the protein CAWSVRAGRRGETQYF.

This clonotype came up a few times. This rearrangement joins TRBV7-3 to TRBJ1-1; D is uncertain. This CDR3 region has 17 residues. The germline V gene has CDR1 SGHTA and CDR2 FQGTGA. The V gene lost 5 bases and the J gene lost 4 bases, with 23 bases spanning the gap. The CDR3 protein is CASSRRSQAGIGTEAFF. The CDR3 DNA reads TGTGCCAGCAGCCGGCGGTCCCAGGCGGGGATTGGCACTGAAGCTTTCTTT. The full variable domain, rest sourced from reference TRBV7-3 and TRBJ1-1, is GAGVSQTPSNKVTEKGKYVELRCDPISGHTALYWYRQSLGQGPEFLIYFQGTGAADDSGLPNDRFFAVRPEGSVSTLKIQRTERGDSAVYLCASSRRSQAGIGTEAFFGQGTRLTVV.

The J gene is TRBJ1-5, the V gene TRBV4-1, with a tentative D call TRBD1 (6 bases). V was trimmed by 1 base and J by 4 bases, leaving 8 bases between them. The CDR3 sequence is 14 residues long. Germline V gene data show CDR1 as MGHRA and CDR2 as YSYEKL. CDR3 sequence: CASSQGQANQPQHF. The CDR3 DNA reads TGCGCCAGCAGCCAAGGACAGGCAAATCAGCCCCAGCATTTT.

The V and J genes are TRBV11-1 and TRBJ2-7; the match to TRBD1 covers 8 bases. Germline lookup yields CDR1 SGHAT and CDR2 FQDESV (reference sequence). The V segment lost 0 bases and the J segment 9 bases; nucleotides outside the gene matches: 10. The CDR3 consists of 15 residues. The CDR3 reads CASSLAKGQGNGQYF. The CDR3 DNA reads TGTGCCAGCAGCTTAGCGAAAGGACAGGGCAACGGGCAGTACTTC.

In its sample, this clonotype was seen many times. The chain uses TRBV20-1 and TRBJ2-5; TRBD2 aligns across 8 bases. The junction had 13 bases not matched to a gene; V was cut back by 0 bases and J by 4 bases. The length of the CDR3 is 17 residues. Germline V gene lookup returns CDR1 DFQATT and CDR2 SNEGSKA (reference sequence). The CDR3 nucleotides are TGCAGTGCTAGAGATCTGGGTAGGACGGGAGGGTCAGAGACCCAGTACTTC. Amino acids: CSARDLGRTGGSETQYF.

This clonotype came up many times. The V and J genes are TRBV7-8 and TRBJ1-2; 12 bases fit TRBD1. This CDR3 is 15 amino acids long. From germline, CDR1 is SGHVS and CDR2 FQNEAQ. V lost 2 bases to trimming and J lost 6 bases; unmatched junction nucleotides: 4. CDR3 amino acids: CASSLRDRGHDGYTF. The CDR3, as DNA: TGTGCCAGCAGCTTAAGGGACAGGGGGCACGATGGCTACACCTTC.

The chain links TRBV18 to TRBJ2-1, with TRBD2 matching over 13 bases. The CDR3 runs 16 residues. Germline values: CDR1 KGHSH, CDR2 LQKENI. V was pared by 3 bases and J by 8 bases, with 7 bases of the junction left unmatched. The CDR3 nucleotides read TGTGCCAGCTCACCGGGACTAGCGGGAAAGGGGGATGAGCAGTTCTTC. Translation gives CASSPGLAGKGDEQFF.

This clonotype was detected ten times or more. The CDR3 DNA follows: TGTGCCAGCAGCTTAGGGACAACTGATAATTCACCCCTCCACTTT. Protein sequence: CASSLGTTDNSPLHF. The chain links TRBV7-9 to TRBJ1-6, with D perhaps TRBD1 (5 bases). Germline V CDR1 and CDR2: SEHNR, FQNEAQ (reference sequence). Trimming stripped 1 base from V and 5 bases from J, with 9 bases between. The CDR3 loop spans 15 amino acids.

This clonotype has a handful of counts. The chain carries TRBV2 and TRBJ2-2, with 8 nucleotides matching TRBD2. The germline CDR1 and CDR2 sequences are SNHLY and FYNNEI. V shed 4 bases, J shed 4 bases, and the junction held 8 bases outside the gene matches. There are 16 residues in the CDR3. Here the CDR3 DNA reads TGTGCCAGCAGTGCTTATAACGGGGGGGCCACCGGGGAGCTGTTTTTT. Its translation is CASSAYNGGATGELFF.

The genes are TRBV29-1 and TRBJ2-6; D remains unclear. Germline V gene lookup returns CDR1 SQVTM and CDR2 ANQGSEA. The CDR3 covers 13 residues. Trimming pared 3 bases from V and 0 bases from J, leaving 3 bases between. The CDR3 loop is CSVDPSGANVLTF. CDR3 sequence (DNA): TGCAGCGTTGACCCCTCTGGGGCCAACGTCCTGACTTTC.

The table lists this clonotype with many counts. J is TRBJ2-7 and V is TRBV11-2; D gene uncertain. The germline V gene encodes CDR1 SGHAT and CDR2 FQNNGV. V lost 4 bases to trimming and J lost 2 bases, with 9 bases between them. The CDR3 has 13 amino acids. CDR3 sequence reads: CASSSGPTYEQYF. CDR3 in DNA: TGTGCCAGCAGCTCCGGACCGACCTACGAGCAGTACTTC.